The 14 T cell receptor beta chains presented below share a single source sample, sequenced in a study of T cell changes during pregnancy in multiple sclerosis. TCRdb keeps only in-frame clones here, not all; method: immunoSEQ multiplex PCR. Of about 73,000 clones in the sample, just over 90% were seen once. Sequencing was performed on peripheral blood, taken in the second trimester of pregnancy. These receptors came from a female donor in good health, enrolled as a control in a pregnancy study.

V and J are TRBV5-4 and TRBJ2-1, with D maybe TRBD1 (6 bases). CDR1 is SGHNT, CDR2 YYREEE, per germline (reference sequence). The CDR3 loop spans 14 amino acids. Trimming took off 0 bases at V and 6 bases at J, with 10 bases between the two ends. CDR3 nucleotides: TGTGCCAGCAGCTTGGGGAACAGGGTCAATGAGCAGTTCTTC. Its translation is CASSLGNRVNEQFF.

This clone was recorded once. V and J are TRBV4-2 and TRBJ2-1, with 9 bases fitting TRBD2. There are 16 residues in the CDR3. CDR1 is LGHNA, CDR2 YNFKEQ, per germline. The ends lost 5 bases at V and 3 bases at J; junction bases unmatched: 8. CDR3 residues: CASSSGGAGGYNEQFF. In DNA form, the CDR3 reads TGTGCCAGCAGCTCTGGAGGAGCGGGAGGCTACAATGAGCAGTTCTTC.

J is TRBJ1-5 and V is TRBV28; 9 nucleotides match TRBD1. CDR1 MDHEN and CDR2 SYDVKM come from the germline V gene. CDR3 length: 15 residues. Trimming at V came to 4 bases and at J to 3 bases, leaving 4 bases not matched to a gene. As DNA, the CDR3 is TGTGCCAGCAGTTCCGGACAGGGGTACAATCAGCCCCAGCATTTT. It translates to CASSSGQGYNQPQHF.

This chain connects TRBV7-3 to TRBJ1-2; D gene unclear. Between the trimmed V and J ends, which lost 1 base and 7 bases, there was a span of 7 bases. The CDR3 is 12 amino acids. Germline-derived CDR1 and CDR2 are SGHTA and FQGTGA. In DNA form, the CDR3 reads TGTGCCAGCAGCTTAAAGGGAGGTGGCTACACCTTC. It yields the protein CASSLKGGGYTF. The full variable domain, in which reference TRBV7-3 and TRBJ1-2 provide the parts outside the CDR3, is GAGVSQTPSNKVTEKGKYVELRCDPISGHTALYWYRQSLGQGPEFLIYFQGTGAADDSGLPNDRFFAVRPEGSVSTLKIQRTERGDSAVYLCASSLKGGGYTFGSGTRLTVV.

This rearrangement joins TRBV5-8 to TRBJ2-3; D is possibly TRBD2 (7 bases). The CDR3 covers 13 residues. Per the germline V gene, CDR1 is SGHTS and CDR2 is YDEGEE. V lost 7 bases and J 4 bases, leaving 13 bases between the germline ends. In DNA, the CDR3 is TGTGCCAGCGAGGGGGGGTTCGCAGATACGCAGTATTTT. It specifies CASEGGFADTQYF. Together with reference TRBV5-8 and TRBJ2-3, the CDR3 gives the full variable domain: EAGVTQSPTHLIKTRGQQATLRCSPISGHTSVYWYQQALGLGLQFLLWYDEGEERNRGNFPPRFSGRQFPNYSSELNVNALELEDSALYLCASEGGFADTQYFGPGTRLTVL.

The chain recombines TRBV7-9 with TRBJ2-7; 11 bases fit TRBD1. In germline, CDR1 is SEHNR, CDR2 FQNEAQ (reference sequence). The CDR3 has 14 residues. The junction had 4 bases not matched to a gene; V was cut back by 5 bases and J by 4 bases. CDR3 protein: CASSPGTGGYEQYF. The CDR3 coding sequence is TGTGCCAGCAGCCCCGGGACAGGGGGTTACGAGCAGTACTTC.

The chain is built from TRBV5-5 and TRBJ1-5; D possibly corresponds to TRBD1 (5 bases). The CDR3 contains 17 residues. The V gene lost 3 bases and the J gene lost 7 bases, with 23 bases spanning the gap. Per germline, CDR1 SGHKS and CDR2 YYEKEE (reference sequence). CDR3 nucleotide sequence: TGTGCCAGCAGCTCGGGACTCGGACTCGCCGGGTACCAGCCCCAGCATTTT. Protein product: CASSSGLGLAGYQPQHF.

The CDR3 region is CASSPPSSGANVLTF. The DNA of the CDR3 is TGTGCCAGCAGTCCCCCCAGCTCTGGGGCCAACGTCCTGACTTTC. The genes are TRBV6-1 and TRBJ2-6; no reliable D call. V was shortened by 5 bases and J by 0 bases, with 8 bases between the two germline ends. Germline loops: CDR1 MNHNS, CDR2 SASEGT. This CDR3 contains 15 residues.

The gene calls are TRBV2 and TRBJ2-1; D is unresolved. Germline loops: CDR1 SNHLY, CDR2 FYNNEI. Trimming pared 7 bases from V and 4 bases from J, leaving 11 bases between. The CDR3 contains 13 residues. CDR3 sequence: CASMAENYNEQFF. In DNA, the CDR3 is TGTGCCAGCATGGCGGAAAATTACAATGAGCAGTTCTTC.

Details on this clone: The same CDR3 is also encoded by other DNA sequences in this sample. Here the CDR3 reads CAWSVLIQETQYF. The CDR3 nucleotides are TGTGCCTGGAGTGTACTTATCCAAGAGACCCAGTACTTC. This chain connects TRBV30 to TRBJ2-5; D not resolved. This CDR3 has 13 amino acids. V gave up 0 bases and J gave up 1 base, with 6 bases separating them. Germline assignment: CDR1 GTSNPN and CDR2 SVGIG (reference sequence).

The J gene is TRBJ1-6, the V gene TRBV18; D ambiguous. Looked up from germline, CDR1 is KGHSH and CDR2 is LQKENI. The V end was cut by 3 bases, the J end by 8 bases, with 17 bases between. The CDR3 consists of 16 residues. The CDR3 reads CASSPVYRTGDSPLHF. CDR3 coding DNA: TGTGCCAGCTCACCGGTGTACCGGACCGGGGATTCACCCCTCCACTTT.

The chain combines TRBV2 with TRBJ2-3, with D unresolved. This CDR3 comprises 12 residues. Trimming shortened V by 9 bases and J by 1 base, and 8 bases separated the two germline ends. CDR1 SNHLY and CDR2 FYNNEI come from the germline V gene. CDR3 loop: CARNLGTDTQYF. CDR3 DNA: TGTGCCAGAAATCTCGGCACAGATACGCAGTATTTT.

The rearrangement joins TRBV5-6 to TRBJ2-4; D perhaps matches TRBD2 (7 bases). Trimming cost V 7 bases and J 7 bases, with 21 bases left between them. The CDR3 runs to 15 residues. Germline V gene sequence: CDR1 SGHDT, CDR2 YYEEEE. Written as DNA, the CDR3 is TGTGCCAGCTCTGAACAGGGAGGGGTGCAGAACATTCAGTACTTC. Translated, it gives CASSEQGGVQNIQYF.

This chain joins TRBV6-5 and TRBJ1-5, with D possibly being TRBD1 (6 bases). The ends were cut back, 0 bases at V and 4 bases at J, with 13 bases in the middle. Germline CDR1 is MNHEY and CDR2 is SVGAGI. This CDR3 spans 16 amino acids. This CDR3 reads CASSYSIPTGNQPQHF. The CDR3 nucleotides read TGTGCCAGCAGTTACTCGATCCCGACAGGTAATCAGCCCCAGCATTTT.